The text below deals with one T cell receptor beta chain. Antigen: not known. The data belong to a study of graft-versus-host responses after intestinal transplantation. About the study: Transplantation in recipients was multivisceral, liver-intestinal, or isolated intestinal. Induction using anti-thymocyte globulin, followed by tacrolimus and steroids for roughly 3 years, was given to all recipients. The study's findings and limits: Present in recipient marrow, GvH clones included some that appeared first in ileum or blood.

Produced via immunoSEQ multiplex PCR; TCRdb's table is partial and in-frame only. The data contain 130,000 or so clones, approximately 91% of them singletons. Germline trimming cut 5 bases from V and 1 base from J; bases unmatched to any gene: 12. Germline V gives CDR1 MNHEY, CDR2 SMNVEV (reference sequence). The CDR3 runs to 19 residues. The sample was unstimulated CD4+ T cells sorted from spleen or lymph node cells, taken before intestinal transplant. The chain combines TRBV27 with TRBJ2-6; 9 bases fit TRBD1. The receptor comes from a human donor who received an intestinal transplant. The CDR3 bases are TGTGCCAGCAGTATTTCAACCGGGACAGGGTTTTCTGGGGCCAACGTCCTGACTTTC. It yields the protein CASSISTGTGFSGANVLTF.